A selection of T cell receptor beta chains follows, all from one sample in a study of blood T cell repertoires in COVID-19. Using immunoSEQ multiplex PCR, the repertoire was profiled, and TCRdb retains in-frame clones only, with some absent. The table records roughly 200,000 clones, approximately 89% of them present only once. The sample was PBMCs or T cells enriched from blood (not recorded which). All receptors come from a woman between 40 and 50 years old with acute COVID-19. Both conserved end residues are part of each CDR3. A D gene is named only where the DNA matches it firmly. A row's size may be missing; if present it is once, few, many or a size class.

clone_size,v_call,d_call,j_call,cdr3_nt,cdr3_aa
once,TRBV1,-,TRBJ2-5,TGCACCAGCAGCCCCCCTAAGCGGCAAAACCAAGAGACCCAGTACTTC,CTSSPPKRQNQETQYF
-,TRBV6-5,-,TRBJ2-7,TGTGCCAGCAGCCCCAGGGTATCTACCTACGAGCAGTACTTC,CASSPRVSTYEQYF
-,TRBV29-1,-,TRBJ1-2,TGCAGCGTTACCTCGGGGGGCTCAAGCTATGGCTACACCTTC,CSVTSGGSSYGYTF
-,TRBV7-6,TRBD2,TRBJ2-1,TGTGCCAGCAGCCCCGGGACTAGCGGGAGGGCCTATGAGCAGTTCTTC,CASSPGTSGRAYEQFF
-,TRBV7-8,-,TRBJ2-4,TGTGCCAGCAGCTTAAACCAGGATTTAGGCATTCAGTACTTC,CASSLNQDLGIQYF
-,TRBV11-2,-,TRBJ2-1,TGTGCCAGCAGCTTAGTGATTAGGCGACTTTCCTACAATGAGCAGTTCTTC,CASSLVIRRLSYNEQFF
-,TRBV19,TRBD1,TRBJ1-6,TGTGCCAGTAATGTCGGACAGGGGGCGTCACCCCTCCACTTT,CASNVGQGASPLHF
-,TRBV5-6,TRBD1,TRBJ2-7,TGTGCCAGCAGCTTTGTCCGGACAGGGTTTCACGAGCAGTACTTC,CASSFVRTGFHEQYF
-,TRBV11-2,TRBD2,TRBJ2-1,TGTGCCAGCAGCTCCCCTGGGAGGGGCGGAATCGATGAGCAGTTCTTC,CASSSPGRGGIDEQFF
few,TRBV28,TRBD1,TRBJ2-1,TGTGCCAGTAACCCCAGGGGGCAGGGGTCCTACAATGAGCAGTTCTTC,CASNPRGQGSYNEQFF
-,TRBV4-1,-,TRBJ1-6,TGCGCCAGCAGCCAGACGGGGGGGTCACCCCTCCACTTT,CASSQTGGSPLHF
once,TRBV7-2,TRBD2,TRBJ2-1,TGTGCCAGCAGCAATCTAGCGGGAGGGCCTGGGGAGCAGTTCTTC,CASSNLAGGPGEQFF
-,TRBV6-6,-,TRBJ1-6,TGTGCCAGCAGTTACTCTGCGGGGGGCGGTGATTCACCCCTCCACTTT,CASSYSAGGGDSPLHF
-,TRBV7-9,TRBD1,TRBJ1-1,TGTGCCAGCAGCATCGACAGGGGGCCTGTCGGGAACACTGAAGCTTTCTTT,CASSIDRGPVGNTEAFF
-,TRBV5-6,-,TRBJ1-5,TGTGCCAGCAGCTTGGACCAGAATCAGCCCCAGCATTTT,CASSLDQNQPQHF
-,TRBV5-1,-,TRBJ2-7,TGCGCCAGCAGCTTAAAAGCCCCCTACGAGCAGTACTTC,CASSLKAPYEQYF
-,TRBV30,TRBD1,TRBJ1-5,TGTGCCTGGAACAGGGGGAGAGATCAGCCCCAGCATTTT,CAWNRGRDQPQHF
once,TRBV30,TRBD2,TRBJ2-7,TGTGCCTGGACCCGCGGGGCTAGCGGGAGCTACGAGCAGTACTTC,CAWTRGASGSYEQYF
-,TRBV14,-,TRBJ2-7,TGTGCCAGTAGCAAGCTGCCCTACGAGCAGTACTTC,CASSKLPYEQYF
-,TRBV9,TRBD2,TRBJ2-1,TGTGCCAGCAGCGTAGAGAGCGGGACCTACAATGAGCAGTTCTTC,CASSVESGTYNEQFF
-,TRBV4-2,-,TRBJ1-1,TGTGCCAGCAGCCAAGATCAGGGGCAGGGATACACTGAAGCTTTCTTT,CASSQDQGQGYTEAFF
-,TRBV10-1,TRBD2,TRBJ2-3,TGCGCCAGCAGTGTGACTAGCGGGGGCACAGATACGCAGTATTTT,CASSVTSGGTDTQYF
once,TRBV10-2,-,TRBJ2-2,TGCGCCAGCAGTAGAGAGCGGAGCGCCGGGGAGCTGTTTTTT,CASSRERSAGELFF
-,TRBV7-9,-,TRBJ2-2,TGTGCCAGCAGCTTAGTCGACGGGGTCACCGGGGAGCTGTTTTTT,CASSLVDGVTGELFF
once,TRBV5-4,-,TRBJ1-2,TGTGCCAGCAGCTTGGGCGCAGGGTATGGCTACACCTTC,CASSLGAGYGYTF
-,TRBV27,TRBD1,TRBJ1-2,TGTGCCAGGTCGCCGGGACAGGGGGCTCGGGGCTACACCTTC,CARSPGQGARGYTF
-,TRBV28,TRBD1,TRBJ2-3,TGTGCCAGCAGTTCGACAGGGGATACGCAGTATTTT,CASSSTGDTQYF
few,TRBV19,-,TRBJ1-1,TGTGCCAGTAGTATACCACCGCTACGTGAAGCTTTCTTT,CASSIPPLREAFF
-,TRBV3-1/TRBV3-2,TRBD1,TRBJ1-1,TGTGCCAGCAGCTATTGGACAGGGGGCAATCCTTTCTTT,CASSYWTGGNPFF
-,TRBV2,TRBD1,TRBJ1-2,TGTGCCAGCCTTGGACAGGGGGCCTATGGCTACACCTTC,CASLGQGAYGYTF
-,TRBV6-5,TRBD2,TRBJ2-7,TGTGCCAGCAGGGACACTACTAGCGCGGCCTACGAGCAGTACTTC,CASRDTTSAAYEQYF
-,TRBV9,TRBD2,TRBJ2-7,TGTGCCAGCGGGAGGGCCAGCGAGCAGTACTTC,CASGRASEQYF
-,TRBV5-1,TRBD1,TRBJ2-7,TGCGCCAGCAGCGTTGACGGGACAGGCTACTACGAGCAGTACTTC,CASSVDGTGYYEQYF
few,TRBV19,TRBD1,TRBJ1-4,TGTGCCAGTACGGACAGGGGGCTTCGCGAAAAACTGTTTTTT,CASTDRGLREKLFF
-,TRBV6-5,TRBD2,TRBJ2-3,TGTGCCGGGGGGGGATTAGTGGGCAGAGATACGCAGTATTTT,CAGGGLVGRDTQYF
-,TRBV11-2,-,TRBJ1-4,TGTGCCAGCAGCCCGTTTTTGGAGGAAAAACTGTTTTTT,CASSPFLEEKLFF
-,TRBV9,TRBD2,TRBJ2-5,TGTGCCAGCAGCGGCCAAGCGGGGGGGCGGGAGACCCAGTACTTC,CASSGQAGGRETQYF
-,TRBV15,-,TRBJ2-1,TGTGCCACCAGCAAAATGCAGGGTATAGGCAATGAGCAGTTCTTC,CATSKMQGIGNEQFF
-,TRBV10-1,-,TRBJ2-2,TGCGCCAGCAGTGAGGGGCGCGGGGCCGCCACCGGGGAGCTGTTTTTT,CASSEGRGAATGELFF
-,TRBV25-1,-,TRBJ1-5,TGTGCCAGCAGGCAGACAGGTAGCAATCAGCCCCAGCATTTT,CASRQTGSNQPQHF
-,TRBV2,-,TRBJ1-4,TGTGCCAGCAGTGAGGACACCGGGAGCGGAAAACTGTTTTTT,CASSEDTGSGKLFF
-,TRBV7-6,-,TRBJ2-1,TGTGCCAGCAGCTTAGTGGGGGGCAATGAGCAGTTCTTC,CASSLVGGNEQFF
-,TRBV29-1,-,TRBJ2-1,TGCAGCGTGGACATCTATGAGCAGTTCTTC,CSVDIYEQFF
-,TRBV5-1,TRBD2,TRBJ2-7,TGCGCCAGCAGCTTGGGACTAGCGGGAGTGGGGAACTCCTACGAGCAGTACTTC,CASSLGLAGVGNSYEQYF
-,TRBV12-5,-,TRBJ2-3,TGTGCTAGTGGCCTATGGGTCAGGGCTCAAGATACGCAGTATTTT,CASGLWVRAQDTQYF
-,TRBV7-2,-,TRBJ1-2,TGTGCCAGCAGCTTTTCGGGGGGGGTTCCTAACTATGGCTACACCTTC,CASSFSGGVPNYGYTF